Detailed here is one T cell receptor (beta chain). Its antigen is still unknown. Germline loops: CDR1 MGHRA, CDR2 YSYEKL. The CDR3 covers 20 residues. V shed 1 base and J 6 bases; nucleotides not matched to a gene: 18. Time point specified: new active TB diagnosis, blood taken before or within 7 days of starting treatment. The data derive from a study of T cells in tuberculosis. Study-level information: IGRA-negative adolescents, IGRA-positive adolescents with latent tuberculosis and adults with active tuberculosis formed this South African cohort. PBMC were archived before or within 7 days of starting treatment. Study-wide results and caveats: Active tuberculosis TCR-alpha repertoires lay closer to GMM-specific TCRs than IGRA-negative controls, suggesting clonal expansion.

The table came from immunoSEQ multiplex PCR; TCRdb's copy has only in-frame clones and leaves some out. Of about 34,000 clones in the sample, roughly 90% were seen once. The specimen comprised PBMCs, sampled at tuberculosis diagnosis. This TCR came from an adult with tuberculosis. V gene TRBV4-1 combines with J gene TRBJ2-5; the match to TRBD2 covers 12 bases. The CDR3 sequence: CASSQVGLAGGQRQEQTQYF. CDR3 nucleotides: TGCGCCAGCAGCCAAGTGGGGCTAGCGGGGGGGCAACGTCAGGAACAGACCCAGTACTTC.